Sequencing of this T cell receptor beta chain was carried out in a study of T cell responses to AZD1222 COVID-19 vaccine. Overall study findings and caveats: The CD4 TCRs associated with vaccination extended across spike and predominated at 160-218 and 743-854. White British ancestry dominated among donors, who included more females, and clonal diversity was possibly underestimated.

V was clipped by 5 bases and J by 7 bases, with 14 bases between them. Germline lookup yields CDR1 SGHTA and CDR2 FQGTGA. The CDR3 runs to 14 residues. Comments on this clone: The antigen is undetermined.

Repertoires were generated with immunoSEQ multiplex PCR, while TCRdb's copy carries only in-frame clones and drops some. The sample includes roughly 150,000 clones, roughly 90% of them seen just once. The source was peripheral blood, collected 28 days after the second AZD1222 dose. The rearrangement links TRBV7-3 to TRBJ2-2; TRBD1 or TRBD2 may be the D gene (5 bases each). This TCR derives from an adult who received the AZD1222 COVID-19 vaccine. CDR3 protein: CASSAHGTIGELFF. CDR3 sequence (DNA): TGTGCCAGCAGCGCCCACGGGACGATCGGGGAGCTGTTTTTT.